The following is a T cell receptor beta chain sequence with its context. The repertoire was sequenced with immunoSEQ multiplex PCR; TCRdb's copy has only in-frame clones and lacks some. The sample has around 40,000 clones, more than 70% seen once. The data derive from a study of OX40 agonist ivuxolimab in advanced cancers. The wider study: Age averaged 60 years (range roughly 20 to 90), and roughly 82% were male. Treatment received earlier with anti-PD-1, anti-PD-L1 or anti-CTLA-4 agents was allowed, and over 35% had some.

Deletions cut 0 bases from V and 8 bases from J, with 18 bases between. The CDR3 spans 16 residues. In germline, CDR1 is SGHRS, CDR2 YFSETQ. The J gene is TRBJ1-5, the V gene TRBV5-1; weak D call: TRBD1 (5 bases). Sequences were derived from CD4+ or CD8+ T cells sorted from blood, sampled in a trial of the OX40 agonist ivuxolimab. The receptor was derived from an adult with an advanced solid tumor such as melanoma, head and neck, liver or kidney cancer. The DNA for the CDR3 is TGCGCCAGCAGCTTGGGGCATAGGGACGGGTTGGAGCCCCAGCATTTT. It encodes CASSLGHRDGLEPQHF.